This T cell receptor (beta chain) was identified during a study of T cell responses to AZD1222 COVID-19 vaccine. Study outcomes and limitations: The reported proportion of spike-specific TCRs targeting unmutated variant regions was nearly half. There were mostly white British donors and more females than males, and clonal diversity was possibly underestimated. Spike-wide vaccine-associated CD4 TCRs dominated at 160-218 and 743-854.

Data came from immunoSEQ multiplex PCR; TCRdb stores just in-frame clones and leaves some out. The sample consists of fewer than 200,000 clones, approximately 94% of them appearing once. The ends were cut back, 4 bases at V and 2 bases at J, with 21 bases in the middle. There are 17 residues in the CDR3. Germline loops: CDR1 SGHDT, CDR2 YYEEEE. Note on this clone: Antigen unknown.

The sample consisted of peripheral blood, taken 28 days after the second AZD1222 dose. This TCR derives from an adult who received the AZD1222 COVID-19 vaccine. The gene calls are TRBV5-6 and TRBJ1-2; D is possibly TRBD1 (5 bases). The DNA for the CDR3 is TGTGCCAGCAGCATCGCGGCATCAGGGAGAGGCAACTATGGCTACACCTTC. It yields the protein CASSIAASGRGNYGYTF.